This TCR beta chain was found in a study of blood T cell repertoires in COVID-19. As for the study in general: COVID-19 samples, acute and convalescent, were from the United States, Italy and Spain.

Assay used: immunoSEQ multiplex PCR; TCRdb lists only in-frame clones, some missing. In the table there are some 30,000 clones, about 85% of which are singletons. There are 16 residues in the CDR3. With 0 bases clipped from V and 4 bases from J, the junction kept 10 bases outside the gene matches. Germline V gene lookup returns CDR1 SQVTM and CDR2 ANQGSEA. Sequenced: peripheral blood. The source of this sequence is a man aged 50 to 59 with active or convalescent COVID-19. This rearrangement joins TRBV29-1 to TRBJ2-3; 7 bases fit TRBD1. The CDR3 region has the DNA TGCAGCGTTGAAGATCCGGTCCGACAGGGTGCAGATACGCAGTATTTT. Its translation: CSVEDPVRQGADTQYF.